This passage covers 26 T cell receptor beta chains from one sample sequenced in a study of OX40 agonist ivuxolimab in advanced cancers. Data came from immunoSEQ multiplex PCR; TCRdb stores just in-frame clones and leaves some out. Found here are more than 75,000 clones, approximately 90% of them singletons; the top ten hold about 0.82%. The sequenced sample was CD4+ or CD8+ T cells sorted from blood, obtained in a trial of the OX40 agonist ivuxolimab. The receptors come from an adult with an advanced solid tumor such as melanoma, head and neck, liver or kidney cancer.

J is TRBJ1-1 and V is TRBV19, with 7 bases matching TRBD1. Per germline, CDR1 LNHDA and CDR2 SQIVND (reference sequence). The V and J ends lost 5 bases and 2 bases, in that order; junction bases with no gene match: 5. The CDR3 has 14 amino acids. DNA of the CDR3: TGTGCCAGTAGTGCTGACAGGGATAACACTGAAGCTTTCTTT. It encodes CASSADRDNTEAFF.

The chain is built from TRBV4-2 and TRBJ1-4; 7 bases agree with TRBD1. Per germline, CDR1 LGHNA and CDR2 YNFKEQ. V dropped 4 bases and J dropped 8; count of bases not matched to a gene: 10. CDR3 length equals 15 residues. The chain's CDR3 is CASSRSTGSNEKLFF. The DNA of the CDR3 is TGTGCCAGCAGCCGATCGACAGGGTCAAACGAAAAACTGTTTTTT.

V gene TRBV5-4 combines with J gene TRBJ2-3, with 8 bases identical to TRBD2. Germline V gene lookup returns CDR1 SGHNT and CDR2 YYREEE (reference sequence). The junction had 8 bases not matched to a gene; V was cut back by 0 bases and J by 8 bases. The CDR3 is 15 amino acids. This chain's CDR3 is CASSLGGLAGGTQYF. CDR3 nucleotide sequence: TGTGCCAGCAGCTTGGGAGGACTAGCTGGTGGTACGCAGTATTTT.

The V call is TRBV10-3, the J call TRBJ1-1; D might be TRBD1 (5 bases). Germline V lookup: CDR1 ENHRY, CDR2 SYGVKD. The ends were cut back, 4 bases at V and 1 base at J, with 10 bases in the middle. The CDR3 is 14 amino acids. The CDR3, as DNA: TGTGCCATCAGTGGACAGCTACAGAACACTGAAGCTTTCTTT. This encodes CAISGQLQNTEAFF.

In DNA, the CDR3 is TGTGCCAGCAGGACAGGGGGACAGGGAAACTATGGCTACACCTTC. This gives the protein CASRTGGQGNYGYTF. This sequence joins TRBV28 and TRBJ1-2, with TRBD1 matching 9 bases. Germline loops: CDR1 MDHEN, CDR2 SYDVKM. The CDR3 consists of 15 residues. Unmatched junction bases numbered 7, after V lost 6 bases and J lost 2 bases.

The chain is built from TRBV5-1 and TRBJ2-7; D call uncertain. Per germline, CDR1 SGHRS and CDR2 YFSETQ. This CDR3 has 12 residues. With 3 bases removed from V and 13 bases from J, the gap between germline ends came to 17 bases. CDR3 amino acids: CASSSQTSRQYF. The CDR3 DNA is TGCGCCAGCAGCTCCCAAACTTCCAGGCAATACTTC.

The rearrangement joins TRBV6-1 to TRBJ1-2, with D perhaps TRBD1 (5 bases). CDR3 length: 16 amino acids. The V end lost 2 bases, the J end lost 4 bases, and 17 bases lay between the germline ends. Germline V gene data show CDR1 as MNHNS and CDR2 as SASEGT. The CDR3 region has the DNA TGTGCCAGCAGTGAATTGGGCCCCATCGGGACCTATGGCTACACCTTC. This encodes CASSELGPIGTYGYTF.

V is TRBV27 and J is TRBJ2-5, with D possibly being TRBD1 (5 bases). CDR1 and CDR2 from the germline V gene are MNHEY and SMNVEV (reference sequence). This CDR3 region has 14 residues. The V gene lost 6 bases and the J gene lost 5 bases, with 16 bases spanning the gap. CDR3 nucleotides: TGTGCCAGCAGGCCACAGGCAAGCCGCGAGACCCAGTACTTC. Its translation is CASRPQASRETQYF.

The chain joins TRBV2 to TRBJ2-1; D gene ambiguous. This CDR3 comprises 14 residues. Germline CDR1 reads SNHLY; CDR2 reads FYNNEI. The V end was cut by 7 bases, the J end by 2 bases, with 12 bases between. The CDR3 DNA follows: TGTGCCAGCACCGGAGTTGCTACCTACAATGAGCAGTTCTTC. The encoded protein is CASTGVATYNEQFF.

The V call is TRBV25-1, the J call TRBJ1-4, with D hard to call. V lost 2 bases to trimming and J lost 4 bases, with 8 bases between them. This CDR3 has 14 residues. CDR1 and CDR2 (germline): MGHDK, SYGVNS. This CDR3 reads CASSEPGFNEKLFF. CDR3 nucleotide sequence: TGTGCCAGCAGTGAACCGGGTTTTAATGAAAAACTGTTTTTT.

The chain has TRBV7-9 and TRBJ2-1, with D maybe TRBD1 (6 bases). The CDR3 is 17 residues long. CDR1 and CDR2 from the germline V gene are SEHNR and FQNEAQ (reference sequence). Deletions cut 5 bases from V and 6 bases from J, with 23 bases between. The DNA for the CDR3 is TGTGCCAGCAGCGGACTGACGGACACCCTAGGGGGCAATGAGCAGTTCTTC. It encodes CASSGLTDTLGGNEQFF. The full variable domain, its missing parts supplied by reference TRBV7-9 and TRBJ2-1, is DTGVSQNPRHKITKRGQNVTFRCDPISEHNRLYWYRQTLGQGPEFLTYFQNEAQLEKSRLLSDRFSAERPKGSFSTLEIQRTEQGDSAMYLCASSGLTDTLGGNEQFFGPGTRLTVL.

The J gene is TRBJ2-5, the V gene TRBV6-1, with 15 bases fitting TRBD2. After removal of 2 bases from V and 4 bases from J, the junction contained 8 bases not matched to a gene. This CDR3 contains 18 residues. Per the germline V gene, CDR1 is MNHNS and CDR2 is SASEGT. The CDR3 DNA reads as TGTGCCAGCAGTGAATTCCCGGGACTAGCGGGAGGCCGAGAGACCCAGTACTTC. It encodes CASSEFPGLAGGRETQYF.

The CDR3 region has the DNA TGTGCCAGCAGTTCCCTGGCAGGGCCCTACAATGAGCAGTTCTTC. Translation gives CASSSLAGPYNEQFF. The rearrangement links TRBV7-2 to TRBJ2-1; the D gene is possibly TRBD1 (5 bases). The CDR3 extends over 15 amino acids. V lost 6 bases to trimming and J lost 2 bases, with 14 bases between them. Per the germline V gene, CDR1 is SGHTA and CDR2 is FQGNSA.

The chain uses TRBV7-8 and TRBJ2-7; D is uncertain. Germline lookup yields CDR1 SGHVS and CDR2 FQNEAQ. CDR3 size: 14 residues. V shed 8 bases and J shed 4 bases, with 18 bases lying between them. The CDR3, as DNA: TGTGCCAGCGGTTCCCGAGCAGTACGGTACGAGCAGTACTTC. Translated: CASGSRAVRYEQYF.

Points on this clone: This sample also contains other DNA sequences that code for the same CDR3. The chain combines TRBV9 with TRBJ2-3; D uncertain. Trimming removed 2 bases from V and 5 bases from J, with 12 bases in between. The CDR3 contains 14 residues. CDR1 and CDR2 from the germline V gene are SGDLS and YYNGEE. CDR3 protein: CASSVLLAGDTQYF. The CDR3 nucleotides read TGTGCCAGCAGCGTCCTCCTGGCAGGAGATACGCAGTATTTT.

This sequence joins TRBV25-1 and TRBJ2-5, with 7 bases fitting TRBD2. V lost 2 bases and J lost 2; bases outside the gene matches: 5. CDR1 and CDR2 (germline): MGHDK, SYGVNS. The CDR3 extends over 15 amino acids. In DNA form, the CDR3 reads TGTGCCAGCAGTGAAAGGGGAGGGATACAAGAGACCCAGTACTTC. It yields the protein CASSERGGIQETQYF.

The chain uses TRBV21-1 and TRBJ1-5; the table gives TRBD1 as D, unverified against the DNA. TRBV21-1 is a pseudogene segment. The CDR3 consists of 15 residues. The CDR3 reads CASNPRQGWAQPQHF. CDR3 DNA sequence: TGTGCCAGCAATCCCCGACAGGGGTGGGCTCAGCCCCAGCATTTT.

The chain has TRBV2 and TRBJ2-2, with D possibly being TRBD2 (6 bases). Per germline, CDR1 SNHLY and CDR2 FYNNEI. V was cut by 10 bases and J by 4 bases, with 19 bases left in between. The CDR3 length is 15 residues. CDR3 in amino acids: CAILGLTRGTGELFF. CDR3 bases: TGTGCCATCTTGGGACTTACTCGAGGCACCGGGGAGCTGTTTTTT.

V is TRBV30 and J is TRBJ2-2; D gene ambiguous. In germline, CDR1 is GTSNPN, CDR2 SVGIG (reference sequence). V lost 0 bases and J 5 bases, leaving 4 bases between the germline ends. The CDR3 consists of 12 residues. The CDR3 protein is CAWSVTTGELFF. As DNA, the CDR3 is TGTGCCTGGAGTGTTACGACCGGGGAGCTGTTTTTT.

The V and J genes are TRBV5-4 and TRBJ2-2; TRBD1 aligns across 9 bases. This CDR3 is 16 amino acids long. The junction had 10 bases not matched to a gene; V was cut back by 6 bases and J by 4 bases. The V gene's germline CDR1 is SGHNT and CDR2 YYREEE (reference sequence). DNA of the CDR3: TGTGCCAGCAACAGAGGGGGACAGGGTGGCACCGGGGAGCTGTTTTTT. Its translation is CASNRGGQGGTGELFF. The entire variable domain, with the rest obtained from reference TRBV5-4 and TRBJ2-2, is as follows: ETGVTQSPTHLIKTRGQQVTLRCSSQSGHNTVSWYQQALGQGPQFIFQYYREEENGRGNFPPRFSGLQFPNYSSELNVNALELDDSALYLCASNRGGQGGTGELFFGEGSRLTVL.

The sample holds many counts of this clone. This CDR3 is CASSQATLRGHPSNQPQHF. The CDR3 DNA follows: TGCGCCAGCAGCCAAGCCACATTAAGGGGACACCCGAGCAATCAGCCCCAGCATTTT. The chain has TRBV4-1 and TRBJ1-5; tentatively, D is TRBD1 (6 bases). Germline values: CDR1 MGHRA, CDR2 YSYEKL. This CDR3 spans 19 amino acids. Trimming removed 1 base at V and 1 base at J, with 20 bases between.

This chain connects TRBV6-5 to TRBJ2-2; D unclear. Germline assignment: CDR1 MNHEY and CDR2 SVGAGI. There are 14 residues in the CDR3. Trimming took off 0 bases at V and 6 bases at J, with 8 bases between the two ends. The CDR3 region is CASSYSISAGELFF. The CDR3 DNA is TGTGCCAGCAGTTACTCGATATCGGCCGGGGAGCTGTTTTTT.

This rearrangement joins TRBV5-1 to TRBJ2-5; no definite D call. Trimming stripped 4 bases from V and 0 bases from J, with 13 bases between. The CDR3 extends over 15 amino acids. Germline lookup yields CDR1 SGHRS and CDR2 YFSETQ. The CDR3 DNA reads TGCGCCAGCAGCCCGGCCGGCGCCCACCAAGAGACCCAGTACTTC. It is translated as CASSPAGAHQETQYF. The entire variable domain, with the rest obtained from reference TRBV5-1 and TRBJ2-5, is as follows: KAGVTQTPRYLIKTRGQQVTLSCSPISGHRSVSWYQQTPGQGLQFLFEYFSETQRNKGNFPGRFSGRQFSNSRSEMNVSTLELGDSALYLCASSPAGAHQETQYFGPGTRLLVL.

This clone was picked up a small number of times. This chain joins TRBV29-1 and TRBJ1-1; 10 positions agree with TRBD1. This CDR3 is built from 13 residues. Trimming at V came to 4 bases and at J to 4 bases, leaving 3 bases not matched to a gene. Germline values: CDR1 SQVTM, CDR2 ANQGSEA. CDR3 in DNA: TGCAGCGTTGCAAGGACAGGGGGCACTGAAGCTTTCTTT. Protein sequence: CSVARTGGTEAFF. Full variable domain (outside the CDR3, taken from reference TRBV29-1 and TRBJ1-1): SAVISQKPSRDICQRGTSLTIQCQVDSQVTMMFWYRQQPGQSLTLIATANQGSEATYESGFVIDKFPISRPNLTFSTLTVSNMSPEDSSIYLCSVARTGGTEAFFGQGTRLTVV.

For the CDR3, the DNA is TGTGCCAGCATGACGAGTAACCAGCCCCAGCATTTT. Protein: CASMTSNQPQHF. The V and J genes are TRBV6-1 and TRBJ1-5; D uncertain. CDR3 length equals 12 residues. In germline, CDR1 is MNHNS, CDR2 SASEGT. Trimming removed 7 bases at V and 7 bases at J, with 11 bases between.

V and J are TRBV7-2 and TRBJ1-4; 7 positions match TRBD1. This CDR3 spans 15 amino acids. V trimming: 5 bases; J trimming: 4 bases; junction bases outside the gene matches: 7. The germline V gene has CDR1 SGHTA and CDR2 FQGNSA. The CDR3: CASSPTGVLNEKLFF. CDR3 in DNA: TGTGCCAGCAGCCCAACAGGGGTCCTTAATGAAAAACTGTTTTTT.